This TCR beta chain was sequenced in a study of blood T cells in healthy people across ages. Study findings and constraints: Unsorted PBMC input precluded a conclusive naive versus antigen-experienced comparison.

Germline CDR1 MNHNY, CDR2 SVGAGI (reference sequence). V was shortened by 7 bases and J by 6 bases, with 18 bases between the two germline ends. CDR3 length equals 14 residues. A word on this clonotype: The antigen remains undetermined.

With a J-beta primer mix and a sample-barcoded 5' primer, a second PCR ran 7 to 11 cycles. In TCRdb, the 5' RACE reads were re-called with MiXCR into one record per CDR3 protein. This table holds about 560,000 distinct CDR3 sequences, about 27% found once. These data were likewise used in another study, on T cells of mothers and their children.

The chain joins TRBV6-6 to TRBJ1-1; D may be TRBD1 (5 bases). This TCR came from a boy aged 2 to 9 in good health. Specimen: blood. CDR3 nucleotides: TGTGCCAGCACTGGAGGGTCGGGGGGTTCTGAAGCTTTCTTT. It is translated as CASTGGSGGSEAFF.